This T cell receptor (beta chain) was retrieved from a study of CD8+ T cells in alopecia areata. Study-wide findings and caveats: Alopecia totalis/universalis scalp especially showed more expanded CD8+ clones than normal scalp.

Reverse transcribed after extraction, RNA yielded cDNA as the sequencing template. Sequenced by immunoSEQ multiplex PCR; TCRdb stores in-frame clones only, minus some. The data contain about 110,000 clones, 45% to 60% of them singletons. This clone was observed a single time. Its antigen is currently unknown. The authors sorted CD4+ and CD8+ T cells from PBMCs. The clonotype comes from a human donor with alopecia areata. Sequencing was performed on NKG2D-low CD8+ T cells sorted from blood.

The CDR3, as DNA: TGTGCCAGCAGGCGTAGCGGGAGGGTCGGGCCTGATCAGGATGAGCAGTTCTTC. Amino acid sequence: CASRRSGRVGPDQDEQFF. The rearrangement joins TRBV28 to TRBJ2-1; 11 bases agree with TRBD2. The V and J ends lost 6 bases and 8 bases, in that order; junction bases with no gene match: 18. Per germline, CDR1 MDHEN and CDR2 SYDVKM. The CDR3 contains 18 residues.